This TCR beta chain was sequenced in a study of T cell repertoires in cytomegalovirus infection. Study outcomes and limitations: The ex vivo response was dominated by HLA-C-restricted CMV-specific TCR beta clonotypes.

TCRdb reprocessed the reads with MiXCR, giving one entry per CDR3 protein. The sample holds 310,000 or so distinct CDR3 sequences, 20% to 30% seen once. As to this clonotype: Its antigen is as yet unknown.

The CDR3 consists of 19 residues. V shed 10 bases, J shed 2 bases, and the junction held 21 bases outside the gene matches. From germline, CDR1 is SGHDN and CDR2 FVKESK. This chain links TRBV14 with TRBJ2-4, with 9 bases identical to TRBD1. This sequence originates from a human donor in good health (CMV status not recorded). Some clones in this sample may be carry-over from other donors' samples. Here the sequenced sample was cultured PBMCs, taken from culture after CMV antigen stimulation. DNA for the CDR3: TGTGCCACCGAATCAACGGACCTACAGGGGGCAGGAACCAAAAACATTCAGTACTTC. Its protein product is CATESTDLQGAGTKNIQYF. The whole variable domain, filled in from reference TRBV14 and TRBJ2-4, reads EAGVTQFPSHSVIEKGQTVTLRCDPISGHDNLYWYRRVMGKEIKFLLHFVKESKQDESGMPNNRFLAERTGGTYSTLKVQPAELEDSGVYFCATESTDLQGAGTKNIQYFGAGTRLSVL.